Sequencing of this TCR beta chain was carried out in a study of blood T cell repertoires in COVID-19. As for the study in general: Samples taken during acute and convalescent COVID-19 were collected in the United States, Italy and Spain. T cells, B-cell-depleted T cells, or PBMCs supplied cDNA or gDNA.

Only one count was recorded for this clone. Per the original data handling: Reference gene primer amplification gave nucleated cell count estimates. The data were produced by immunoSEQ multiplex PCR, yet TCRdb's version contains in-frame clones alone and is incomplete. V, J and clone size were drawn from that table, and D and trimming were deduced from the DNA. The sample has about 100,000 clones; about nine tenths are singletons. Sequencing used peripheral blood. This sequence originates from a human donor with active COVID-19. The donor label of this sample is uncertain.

The CDR3 region has the DNA TGTGCCAGCAGCTTAAGAGGTACCCAGCGGGAGCAGTTCTTC. It is translated as CASSLRGTQREQFF. The J gene is TRBJ2-1, the V gene TRBV7-2, with D perhaps matching TRBD2 (5 bases). The CDR3 covers 14 residues. Trimming removed 2 bases from V and 10 bases from J, with 15 bases in between. CDR1 SGHTA and CDR2 FQGNSA come from the germline V gene.